This entry concerns a single T cell receptor beta chain. Its cognate antigen has yet to be identified. No much larger clonotype is one base removed from it; base qualities were not supplied. These data come from a study of control samples from healthy donors and cancer patients (dated by TCRdb to 2018 to 2021). Trimming removed 10 bases from V and 0 bases from J; the gene matches leave 11 bases unexplained. Based on the germline V gene, the CDR1 and CDR2 sequences are LGHNA and YNFKEQ. Inclusive of the bounding cysteine and phenylalanine, the CDR3 is 16 residues long. Of the read, only the CDR3 DNA is kept; its 48 bases are in frame from base 1. The library was generated by the immunoSEQ multiplex PCR assay. TCRdb re-hosts the immuneACCESS table, in-frame sequences only. Its copies lack some clones; in the studies checked, an unresolved V gene accounts for under half of them, and the cause for the rest is not known. For this sample the table gives 400,000 to 450,000 clones, of which approximately 92% were detected only once. The ten biggest clones cover 5% to 8% of the sample.

This clonotype originated in a middle-aged man with head and neck cancer. Sequenced: PBMCs. The chain is made from TRBV4-2 and TRBJ2-2; 7 bases in between match TRBD1. The nucleotide sequence reads TGTGCCATCAAGGTGCCGGACAGGTCGAACACCGGGGAGCTGTTTTTT. It is translated as CAIKVPDRSNTGELFF.